Below are 22 T cell receptor beta chains sequenced from a single sample in a study of molecular identifiers for immune sequencing clone quantification (dated by TCRdb to the late 2010s). Libraries were built with PCR. Sequencing instrument: NextSeq 500. The public reads were reprocessed in TCRdb via fastp at Q25 and MiXCR, keeping in-frame beta chains. A single entry per CDR3 protein holds the most common genes and DNA from its merged rows. In this sample the table shows more than 85,000 distinct CDR3 sequences, about 35% of which occur a single time. The leading ten clones occupy roughly 10% of the sample. The sequencing input was naive CD8+ T cells from blood, with Jurkat cell RNA spiked in. The sample's cell subset or site label, in plain terms: FACS-sorted CD8+CD4-CCR7+CD45RA+ naive T cells. The receptor set was obtained from a human donor in good health. Some libraries in this study had Jurkat cell RNA spiked in.

This sequence joins TRBV6-2 or TRBV6-3 and TRBJ2-2; D gene ambiguous. V gave up 3 bases and J gave up 6 bases, with 14 bases separating them. There are 15 residues in the CDR3. CDR1 is MNHEY, CDR2 SVGEGT, per germline. CDR3 in DNA: TGTGCCAGCAGTTATATCCCTCGGTTCGCCGGGGAGCTGTTTTTT. Encoded protein: CASSYIPRFAGELFF.

This rearrangement joins TRBV27 to TRBJ2-2, with 9 bases identical to TRBD2. Germline V lookup: CDR1 MNHEY, CDR2 SMNVEV (reference sequence). This CDR3 is 14 amino acids long. The V segment lost 3 bases and the J segment 6 bases; nucleotides outside the gene matches: 2. The CDR3: CASSLGLAAGELFF. The CDR3 region has the DNA TGTGCCAGCAGTTTGGGACTAGCCGCCGGGGAGCTGTTTTTT.

The chain combines TRBV4-3 with TRBJ2-5; TRBD1 agrees at 8 bases. CDR3 length: 15 residues. The J segment lost 5 bases and the V segment lost 0 bases, leaving 5 bases of the junction unmatched. Looked up from germline, CDR1 is LGHNA and CDR2 is YSLEER. CDR3 region: CASSQDRQGYETQYF. The CDR3 bases are TGCGCCAGCAGCCAAGACCGACAGGGGTACGAGACCCAGTACTTC.

The chain uses TRBV7-9 and TRBJ2-2; 11 bases match TRBD2. Germline CDR1 SEHNR, CDR2 FQNEAQ (reference sequence). Losses at the gene ends were 11 bases for V and 3 bases for J; bases not matched to a gene: 26. The CDR3 runs 21 residues. CDR3 bases: TGTGCCTGCATAGCACGTAGTGCAGCCGGACTAGCGGGCTCTTACACCGGGGAGCTGTTTTTT. Translated, it gives CACIARSAAGLAGSYTGELFF.

Worth noting for this clonotype: A much more abundant neighbour one base away suggests this may be a read error. The V call is TRBV7-9, the J call TRBJ2-2; D is possibly TRBD1 (6 bases). This CDR3 contains 14 residues. Per germline, CDR1 SEHNR and CDR2 FQNEAQ (reference sequence). V was trimmed by 10 bases and J by 0 bases, leaving 12 bases between them. The CDR3 region has the DNA TGTGCCAACGACCGGACAGCGAACACCGGGGAGCTGTTTTTT. Residues: CANDRTANTGELFF.

This clonotype has only a few counts. The CDR3: CASRGTGHEQYF. In nucleotides, the CDR3 is TGTGCCAGCAGGGGGACAGGGCACGAGCAGTACTTC. The genes are TRBV6-5 and TRBJ2-7; TRBD1 agrees at 9 bases. With 6 bases clipped from V and 5 bases from J, the junction kept 2 bases outside the gene matches. The CDR3 consists of 12 residues. Germline assignment: CDR1 MNHEY and CDR2 SVGAGI.

Note on this clonotype: A much larger clone lies a single base off, so this may be a read error. The chain links TRBV12-3 or TRBV12-4 to TRBJ2-3; D not resolved. The CDR3 extends over 13 amino acids. Trimming took off 6 bases at V and 1 base at J, with 8 bases between the two ends. CDR3 nucleotides: TGTGCCAGCAGCCCGGACCGCACAGATACGCAGTATTTT. As protein: CASSPDRTDTQYF.

This chain joins TRBV29-1 and TRBJ2-1; 15 nucleotides agree with TRBD2. The CDR3 totals 16 residues. V lost 3 bases and J lost 7; bases outside the gene matches: 7. Germline lookup yields CDR1 SQVTM and CDR2 ANQGSEA. The CDR3 bases are TGCAGCGTTGAGGGGGAGGGGACTAGCGGGAGGAATGAGCAGTTCTTC. Protein: CSVEGEGTSGRNEQFF.

As to this clonotype: A read error may be the cause here, since a much bigger clone is one base away. The chain recombines TRBV7-9 with TRBJ2-4; D call uncertain. CDR1 SEHNR and CDR2 FQNEAQ come from the germline V gene (reference sequence). The germline V and J ends were trimmed by 5 bases and 3 bases, with 17 bases remaining between them. The CDR3 has 16 amino acids. CDR3 residues: CASSLTPGLIKNIQYF. Written as DNA, the CDR3 is TGTGCCAGCAGCCTTACCCCAGGTCTGATCAAAAACATTCAGTACTTC.

The chain employs TRBV6-6 and TRBJ1-5; maybe TRBD1 (6 bases). Between the trimmed V and J ends, which lost 6 bases and 8 bases, there was a span of 17 bases. The germline gives CDR1 MNHNY, CDR2 SVGAGI (reference sequence). This CDR3 contains 14 residues. The CDR3 spells CASSPQGFREPQHF. In nucleotides, the CDR3 is TGTGCCAGCAGCCCACAGGGATTCCGAGAGCCCCAGCATTTT.

This chain links TRBV7-9 with TRBJ2-7; TRBD1 matches at 9 bases. Germline V gene data show CDR1 as SEHNR and CDR2 as FQNEAQ (reference sequence). The CDR3 is 17 amino acids. V shed 4 bases, J shed 2 bases, and the junction held 12 bases outside the gene matches. The CDR3 reads CASSSTLAGQGAYEQYF. DNA for the CDR3: TGTGCCAGCAGCTCCACCCTCGCGGGACAGGGAGCCTACGAGCAGTACTTC.

On this clonotype: This clone may be a read error of a much larger clone one base away. The V and J genes are TRBV6-6 and TRBJ1-5; weak D call: TRBD1 (5 bases). Germline loops: CDR1 MNHNY, CDR2 SVGAGI (reference sequence). There are 15 residues in the CDR3. The DNA of the CDR3 is TGTGCCAGCAGTTACCTTCAGGGTCCCAATCTGCCCCAGCATTTT. Amino acids: CASSYLQGPNLPQHF.

This clonotype has just a few counts. The chain employs TRBV3-1 and TRBJ2-7, with D unresolved. The V end lost 4 bases, the J end lost 5 bases, and 12 bases lay between the germline ends. The CDR3 length is 13 residues. CDR1 is LGHDT and CDR2 is YNNKEL in the germline V gene (reference sequence). The CDR3: CASSPIHGHEQYF. CDR3 sequence (DNA): TGTGCCAGCAGCCCCATCCATGGGCACGAGCAGTACTTC.

A note on this clonotype: This CDR3 fails to terminate in the conserved phenylalanine or tryptophan, so it likely reflects a read error. The rearrangement uses TRBV12-3 or TRBV12-4 and TRBJ2-3, with D uncertain. The V end lost 8 bases, the J end lost 2 bases, and 14 bases lay between the germline ends. The CDR3 covers 14 residues. The CDR3 is CASAPIGPTDTQYY. The CDR3 coding sequence is TGTGCCAGCGCTCCTATAGGGCCCACAGATACGCAGTATTAT.

Concerning this clonotype itself: Given the absence of the conserved phenylalanine or tryptophan at the CDR3 end, a read error is likely. This sequence joins TRBV12-3 or TRBV12-4 and TRBJ1-5; D not resolved. V lost 5 bases and J lost 1, with 9 bases in between. This CDR3 is built from 14 residues. The CDR3 nucleotides are TGTGCCAGCAGTGGGGAAATGAGCAATCAGCCCCAGCATTAT. Protein: CASSGEMSNQPQHY.

In regard to this clonotype: The junction departs from germline at one end; a sequencing error may be responsible. This chain links TRBV28 with TRBJ2-3; D gene ambiguous. Germline V gene sequence: CDR1 MDHEN, CDR2 SYDVKM. This CDR3 is 19 amino acids long. CDR3 amino acids: CAGSLLGPTESGITDTQYF. CDR3 DNA: TGTGCCGGCAGTTTATTAGGTCCAACCGAAAGTGGGATCACAGATACGCAGTATTTT.

This chain links TRBV4-3 with TRBJ2-6; 8 bases line up with TRBD1. Germline trimming cut 0 bases from V and 4 bases from J; bases unmatched to any gene: 11. CDR1 is LGHNA, CDR2 YSLEER, per germline. The CDR3 runs 19 residues. The DNA of the CDR3 is TGCGCCAGCAGCCAAGATCACAGGGGGAGGATATCGGGGGCCAACGTCCTGACTTTC. Translated: CASSQDHRGRISGANVLTF.

The chain uses TRBV19 and TRBJ1-1, with D possibly being TRBD1 (5 bases). Germline CDR1 LNHDA, CDR2 SQIVND (reference sequence). V lost 10 bases to trimming and J lost 1 base, with 22 bases between them. This CDR3 spans 16 amino acids. The CDR3 protein is CATTDGTPEWNTEAFF. The CDR3 coding sequence is TGTGCCACTACGGACGGGACGCCGGAGTGGAACACTGAAGCTTTCTTT.

This rearrangement joins TRBV6-1 to TRBJ2-7, with D maybe TRBD2 (5 bases). Trimming pared 2 bases from V and 2 bases from J, leaving 13 bases between. From germline, CDR1 is MNHNS and CDR2 SASEGT. The CDR3 runs 15 residues. Written as DNA, the CDR3 is TGTGCCAGCAGTGAACGAACGTTCGGGACCTACGAGCAGTACTTC. Its translation is CASSERTFGTYEQYF.

A remark on this clonotype: A junction end diverges from the germline sequence, so it may reflect a read error. This rearrangement joins TRBV4-1 to TRBJ2-7; D is possibly TRBD2 (6 bases). CDR1 is MGHRA, CDR2 YSYEKL, per germline. The CDR3 extends over 15 amino acids. CDR3 nucleotide sequence: TGCGCCAGCAGTCCCGTATCCCGGGGGACCTACGAGCAGAACTTC. Protein product: CASSPVSRGTYEQNF.

This clonotype was observed a few times. The V gene is TRBV5-6, the J gene TRBJ2-7; D may be TRBD2 (6 bases). Germline V gene lookup returns CDR1 SGHDT and CDR2 YYEEEE. The CDR3 is made up of 14 amino acids. V was clipped by 4 bases and J by 0 bases, with 11 bases between them. The CDR3 spells CASSRDWSSYEQYF. The CDR3 bases are TGTGCCAGCAGCCGGGACTGGAGCTCCTACGAGCAGTACTTC.

Comments on this clonotype: Since no conserved phenylalanine or tryptophan closes the CDR3, a read error is the likely cause. This chain connects TRBV29-1 to TRBJ2-1; 10 bases match TRBD1. Germline assignment: CDR1 SQVTM and CDR2 ANQGSEA. J was trimmed by 9 bases and V by 7 bases; bases with no gene match: 6. This CDR3 comprises 12 residues. The CDR3 sequence: CSGGQGLREQFV. The CDR3, as DNA: TGCAGCGGGGGACAGGGGTTACGTGAGCAGTTCGTC.